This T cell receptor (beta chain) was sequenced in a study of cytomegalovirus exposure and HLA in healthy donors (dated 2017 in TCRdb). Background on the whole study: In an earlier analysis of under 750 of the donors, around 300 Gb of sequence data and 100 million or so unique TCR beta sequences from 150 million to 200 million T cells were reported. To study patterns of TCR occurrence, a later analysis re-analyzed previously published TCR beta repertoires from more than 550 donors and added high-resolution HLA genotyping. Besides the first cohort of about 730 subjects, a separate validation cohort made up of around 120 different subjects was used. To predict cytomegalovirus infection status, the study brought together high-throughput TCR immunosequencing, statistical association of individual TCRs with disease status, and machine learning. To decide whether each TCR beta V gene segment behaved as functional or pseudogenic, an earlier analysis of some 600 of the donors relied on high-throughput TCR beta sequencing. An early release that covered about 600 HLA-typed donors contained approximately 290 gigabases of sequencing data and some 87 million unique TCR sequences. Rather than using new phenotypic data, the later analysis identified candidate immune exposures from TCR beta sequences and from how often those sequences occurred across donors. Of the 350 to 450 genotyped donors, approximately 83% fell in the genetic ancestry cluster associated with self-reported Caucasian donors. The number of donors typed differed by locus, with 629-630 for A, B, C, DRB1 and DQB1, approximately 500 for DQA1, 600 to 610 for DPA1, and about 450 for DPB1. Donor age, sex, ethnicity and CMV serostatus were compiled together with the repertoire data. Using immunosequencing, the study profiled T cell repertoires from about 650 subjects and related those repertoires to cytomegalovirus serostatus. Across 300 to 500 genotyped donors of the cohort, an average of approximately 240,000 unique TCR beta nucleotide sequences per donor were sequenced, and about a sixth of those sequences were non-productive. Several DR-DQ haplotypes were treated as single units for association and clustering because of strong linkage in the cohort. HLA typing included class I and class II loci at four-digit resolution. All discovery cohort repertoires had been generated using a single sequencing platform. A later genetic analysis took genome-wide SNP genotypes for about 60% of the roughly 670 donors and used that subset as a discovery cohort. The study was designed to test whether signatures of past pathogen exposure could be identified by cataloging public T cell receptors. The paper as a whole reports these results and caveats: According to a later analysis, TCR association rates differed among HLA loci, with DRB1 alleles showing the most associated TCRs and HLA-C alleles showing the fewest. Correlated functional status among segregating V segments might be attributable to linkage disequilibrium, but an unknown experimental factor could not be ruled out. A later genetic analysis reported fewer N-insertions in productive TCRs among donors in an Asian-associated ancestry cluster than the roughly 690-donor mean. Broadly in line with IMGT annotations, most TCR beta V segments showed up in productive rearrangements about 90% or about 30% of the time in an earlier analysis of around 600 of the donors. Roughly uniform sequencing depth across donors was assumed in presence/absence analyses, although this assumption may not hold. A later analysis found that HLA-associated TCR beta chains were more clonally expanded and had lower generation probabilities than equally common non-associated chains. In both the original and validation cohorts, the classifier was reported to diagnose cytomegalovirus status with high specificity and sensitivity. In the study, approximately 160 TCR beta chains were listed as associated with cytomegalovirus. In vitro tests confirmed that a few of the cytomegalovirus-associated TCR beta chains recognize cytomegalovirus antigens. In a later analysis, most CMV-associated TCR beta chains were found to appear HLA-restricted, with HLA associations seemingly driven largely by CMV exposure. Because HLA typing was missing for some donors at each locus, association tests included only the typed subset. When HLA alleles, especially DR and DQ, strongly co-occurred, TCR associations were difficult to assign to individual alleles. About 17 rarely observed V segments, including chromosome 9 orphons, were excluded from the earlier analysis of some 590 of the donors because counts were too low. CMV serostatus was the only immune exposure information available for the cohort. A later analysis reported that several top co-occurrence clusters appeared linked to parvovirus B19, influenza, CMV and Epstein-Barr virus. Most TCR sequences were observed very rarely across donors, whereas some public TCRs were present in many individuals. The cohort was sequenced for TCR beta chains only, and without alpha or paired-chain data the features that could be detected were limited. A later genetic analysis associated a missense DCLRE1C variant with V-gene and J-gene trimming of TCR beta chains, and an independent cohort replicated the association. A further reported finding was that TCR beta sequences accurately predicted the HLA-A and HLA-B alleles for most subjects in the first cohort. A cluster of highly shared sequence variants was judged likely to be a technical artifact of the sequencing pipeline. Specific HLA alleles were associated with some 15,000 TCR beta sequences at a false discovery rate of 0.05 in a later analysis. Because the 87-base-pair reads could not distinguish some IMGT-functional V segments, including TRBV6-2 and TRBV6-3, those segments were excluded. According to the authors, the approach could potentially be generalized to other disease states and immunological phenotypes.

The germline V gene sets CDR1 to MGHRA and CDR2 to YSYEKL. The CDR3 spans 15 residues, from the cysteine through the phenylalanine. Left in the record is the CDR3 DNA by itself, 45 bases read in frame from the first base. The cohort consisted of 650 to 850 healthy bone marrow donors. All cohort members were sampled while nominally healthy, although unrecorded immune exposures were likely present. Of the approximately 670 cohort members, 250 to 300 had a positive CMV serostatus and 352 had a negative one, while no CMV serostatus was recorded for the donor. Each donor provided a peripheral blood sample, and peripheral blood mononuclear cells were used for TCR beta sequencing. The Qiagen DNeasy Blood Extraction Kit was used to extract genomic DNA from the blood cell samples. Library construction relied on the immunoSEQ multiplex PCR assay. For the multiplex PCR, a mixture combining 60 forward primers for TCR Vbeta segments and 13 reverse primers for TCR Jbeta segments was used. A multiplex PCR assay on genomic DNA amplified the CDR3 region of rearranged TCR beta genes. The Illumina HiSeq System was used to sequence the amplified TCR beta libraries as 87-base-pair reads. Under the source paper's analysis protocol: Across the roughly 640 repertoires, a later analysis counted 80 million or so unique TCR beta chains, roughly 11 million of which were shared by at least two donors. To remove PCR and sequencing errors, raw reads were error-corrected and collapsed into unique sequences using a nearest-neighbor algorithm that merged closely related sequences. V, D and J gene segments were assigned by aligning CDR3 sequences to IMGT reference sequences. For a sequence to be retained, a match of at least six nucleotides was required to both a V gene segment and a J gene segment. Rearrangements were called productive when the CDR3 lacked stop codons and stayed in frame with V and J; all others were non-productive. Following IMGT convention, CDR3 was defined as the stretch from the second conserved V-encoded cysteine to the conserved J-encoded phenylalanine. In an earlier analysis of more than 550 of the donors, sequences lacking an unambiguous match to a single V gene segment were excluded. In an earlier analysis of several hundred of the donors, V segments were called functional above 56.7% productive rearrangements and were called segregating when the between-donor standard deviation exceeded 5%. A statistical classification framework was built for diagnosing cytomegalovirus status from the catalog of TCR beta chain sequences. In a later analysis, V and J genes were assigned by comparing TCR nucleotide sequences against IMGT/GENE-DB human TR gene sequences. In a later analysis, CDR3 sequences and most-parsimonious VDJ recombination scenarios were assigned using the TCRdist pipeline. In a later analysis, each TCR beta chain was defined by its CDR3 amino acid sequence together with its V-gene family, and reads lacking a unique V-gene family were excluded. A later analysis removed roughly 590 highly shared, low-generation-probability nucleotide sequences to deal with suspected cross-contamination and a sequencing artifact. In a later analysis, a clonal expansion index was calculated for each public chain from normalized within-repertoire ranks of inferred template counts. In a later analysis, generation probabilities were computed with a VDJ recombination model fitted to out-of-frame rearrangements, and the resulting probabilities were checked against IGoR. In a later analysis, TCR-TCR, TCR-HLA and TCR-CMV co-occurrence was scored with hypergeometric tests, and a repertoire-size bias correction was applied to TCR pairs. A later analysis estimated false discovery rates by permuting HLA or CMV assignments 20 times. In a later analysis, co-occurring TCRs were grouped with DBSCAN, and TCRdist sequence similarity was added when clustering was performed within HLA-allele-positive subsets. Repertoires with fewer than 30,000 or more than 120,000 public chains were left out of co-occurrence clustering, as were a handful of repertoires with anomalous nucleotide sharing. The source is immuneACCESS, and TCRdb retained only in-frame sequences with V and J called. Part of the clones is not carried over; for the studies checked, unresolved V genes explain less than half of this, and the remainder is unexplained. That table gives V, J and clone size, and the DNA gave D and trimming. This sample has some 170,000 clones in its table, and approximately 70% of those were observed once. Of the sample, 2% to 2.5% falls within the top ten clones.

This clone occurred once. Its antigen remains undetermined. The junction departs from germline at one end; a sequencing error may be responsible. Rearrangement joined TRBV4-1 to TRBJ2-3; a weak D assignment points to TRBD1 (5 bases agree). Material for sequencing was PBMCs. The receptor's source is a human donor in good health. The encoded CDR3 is CASSQGSVDTGTQYF. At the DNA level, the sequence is TGCGCCAGCAGCCAAGGTTCGGTGGACACAGGTACGCAGTATTTT.